The 32 T cell receptor beta chains below come from one sample, sequenced in a study of T cells in Graves' hyperthyroidism and ophthalmopathy. From RNA transcripts, TCR beta CDR3 regions were amplified. TCR CDR3 regions were first amplified by RT-PCR with HTBI primers. TCRdb redid the calling of the multiplex PCR reads with MiXCR, one entry per CDR3 protein. The sample holds 350,000 or so distinct CDR3 sequences, about 17% seen once. The specimen was blood. These receptors all come from a woman between 25 and 40 years old with Graves' hyperthyroidism that later progressed to Graves' ophthalmopathy.

This clonotype was counted a few times. The J gene is TRBJ1-1, the V gene TRBV5-1; 7 bases match TRBD1. The ends lost 1 base at V and 4 bases at J; junction bases unmatched: 10. Germline loops: CDR1 SGHRS, CDR2 YFSETQ. The CDR3 is 16 residues long. For the CDR3, the DNA is TGCGCCAGCAGCTTGTGGGGTACAGGGGAGAGCACTGAAGCTTTCTTT. This gives the protein CASSLWGTGESTEAFF. The full variable domain, its missing parts supplied by reference TRBV5-1 and TRBJ1-1, is KAGVTQTPRYLIKTRGQQVTLSCSPISGHRSVSWYQQTPGQGLQFLFEYFSETQRNKGNFPGRFSGRQFSNSRSEMNVSTLELGDSALYLCASSLWGTGESTEAFFGQGTRLTVV.

In this sample, this clonotype turned up many times. The genes are TRBV12-3 or TRBV12-4 and TRBJ1-6; TRBD1 matches 8 bases. This CDR3 has 15 amino acids. J lost 10 bases, V lost 7 bases, and 12 bases had no gene match. CDR3 coding DNA: TGTGCCAGCACCCTTGACAGGGGAGGTTACTCACCCCTCCACTTT. It yields the protein CASTLDRGGYSPLHF.

J is TRBJ2-7 and V is TRBV27, with 11 bases that match TRBD2. The CDR3 is made up of 17 amino acids. Germline assignment: CDR1 MNHEY and CDR2 SMNVEV (reference sequence). V lost 1 base, J lost 4 bases, and 9 bases stayed unmatched. CDR3 DNA: TGTGCCAGCAGTTTATATTTAGCGGGGGGGCCGAGGTACGAGCAGTACTTC. Protein: CASSLYLAGGPRYEQYF.

In this sample, this clonotype turned up many times. The V gene is TRBV27, the J gene TRBJ2-7, with a tentative D call TRBD1 (6 bases). Trimming left V 0 bases short and J 3 bases short, with 21 bases between. The CDR3 is 18 residues long. Germline assignment: CDR1 MNHEY and CDR2 SMNVEV (reference sequence). The CDR3 nucleotides read TGTGCCAGCAGTTTATCGGGGTTTTCTCTAGGGGGTAACTACGAGCAGTACTTC. Residues: CASSLSGFSLGGNYEQYF.

This clonotype was seen ten or more times. The chain carries TRBV19 and TRBJ2-7; possible D gene TRBD1, 5 bases. This CDR3 has 18 amino acids. Germline lookup yields CDR1 LNHDA and CDR2 SQIVND (reference sequence). The ends were cut back, 0 bases at V and 1 base at J, with 19 bases in the middle. CDR3 loop: CASSIDFRTGQISYEQYF. In DNA, the CDR3 is TGTGCCAGTAGTATAGATTTCCGAACAGGACAAATTTCCTACGAGCAGTACTTC. The full variable domain, completed using reference TRBV19 and TRBJ2-7, is DGGITQSPKYLFRKEGQNVTLSCEQNLNHDAMYWYRQDPGQGLRLIYYSQIVNDFQKGDIAEGYSVSREKKESFPLTVTSAQKNPTAFYLCASSIDFRTGQISYEQYFGPGTRLTVT.

This clonotype was found a few times. A much larger clone sits a single nucleotide away, making a read error possible. The rearrangement links TRBV2 to TRBJ2-3; D not certain. Germline values: CDR1 SNHLY, CDR2 FYNNEI. The CDR3 is 13 residues long. In nucleotides, the CDR3 is TGTGCCGGCAGTGAGTCTGGAACAGATACGCAGTATTTT. This codes for CAGSESGTDTQYF.

There are many counts of this clonotype. This rearrangement joins TRBV30 to TRBJ1-5; D gene unclear. This CDR3 comprises 14 residues. Germline-derived CDR1 and CDR2 are GTSNPN and SVGIG (reference sequence). Trimming pared 0 bases from V and 4 bases from J, leaving 10 bases between. In DNA, the CDR3 is TGTGCCTGGAGTGTACGCCAGGCAAATCAGCCCCAGCATTTT. As protein: CAWSVRQANQPQHF.

This clonotype came up many times. The V and J genes are TRBV28 and TRBJ2-1; TRBD2 matches at 8 bases. Germline V gene data show CDR1 as MDHEN and CDR2 as SYDVKM. This CDR3 has 15 amino acids. J was trimmed by 8 bases and V by 5 bases; bases with no gene match: 11. The CDR3 DNA is TGTGCCAGCAGTGGCGGGAGGCGCTTTGGGCATGAGCAGTTCTTC. Translation gives CASSGGRRFGHEQFF. Full variable domain (remainder filled in from reference TRBV28 and TRBJ2-1): DVKVTQSSRYLVKRTGEKVFLECVQDMDHENMFWYRQDPGLGLRLIYFSYDVKMKEKGDIPEGYSVSREKKERFSLILESASTNQTSMYLCASSGGRRFGHEQFFGPGTRLTVL.

The sample holds many counts of this clonotype. The chain recombines TRBV5-6 with TRBJ1-1, with TRBD1 matching 10 bases. V shed 5 bases, J shed 1 base, and the junction held 11 bases outside the gene matches. Germline CDR1 and CDR2: SGHDT and YYEEEE. This CDR3 is 17 amino acids long. CDR3 protein: CASRAVRQGARNTEAFF. CDR3 sequence (DNA): TGTGCCAGCAGAGCCGTCAGACAGGGGGCGCGGAACACTGAAGCTTTCTTT.

This clonotype was seen a few times. The chain has TRBV20-1 and TRBJ1-1, with D tentatively TRBD1 (5 bases). The V gene's germline CDR1 is DFQATT and CDR2 SNEGSKA (reference sequence). CDR3 length: 16 residues. The ends were cut back, 0 bases at V and 3 bases at J, with 17 bases in the middle. In DNA form, the CDR3 reads TGCAGTGCTAGAGATATTGTATGGGACGTGCACACTGAAGCTTTCTTT. Protein: CSARDIVWDVHTEAFF.

This clonotype was picked up many times. The rearrangement links TRBV7-9 to TRBJ1-1, with D maybe TRBD1 (5 bases). V dropped 4 bases and J dropped 4 bases, with 16 bases sitting between them. This CDR3 has 15 amino acids. Germline loops: CDR1 SEHNR, CDR2 FQNEAQ (reference sequence). CDR3 nucleotide sequence: TGTGCCAGCAGCTCCCCGACAGTTCTAACCACTGAAGCTTTCTTT. This encodes CASSSPTVLTTEAFF.

This clonotype was observed at least ten times. The chain has TRBV12-5 and TRBJ2-3; D ambiguous. Trimming removed 6 bases from V and 4 bases from J, with 17 bases in between. The CDR3 sequence is 15 residues long. The germline V gene has CDR1 LGHNT and CDR2 FRNRAP. CDR3 DNA: TGTGCTAGTGGCCTGGGCGCCGGCAGAGCAGATACGCAGTATTTT. Translated: CASGLGAGRADTQYF.

Many counts were recorded for this clonotype. The V call is TRBV12-3 or TRBV12-4, the J call TRBJ2-5, with a tentative D call TRBD2 (6 bases). The CDR3 runs 15 residues. Trimming removed 10 bases at V and 5 bases at J, with 23 bases between. The CDR3: CATRAGLAIGETQYF. CDR3 bases: TGTGCCACCAGGGCCGGGCTAGCGATTGGGGAGACCCAGTACTTC.

There are a few counts of this clonotype. The CDR3 reads CASSLSGTTHMGQFF. The DNA for the CDR3 is TGTGCCAGCAGTTTATCGGGGACTACCCATATGGGGCAGTTCTTC. The rearrangement uses TRBV27 and TRBJ2-1, with 7 bases fitting TRBD2. Per germline, CDR1 MNHEY and CDR2 SMNVEV (reference sequence). V shed 0 bases and J 12 bases; nucleotides not matched to a gene: 11. The CDR3 runs 15 residues.

This clonotype came up many times. This sequence joins TRBV7-9 and TRBJ1-2; TRBD1 matches at 11 bases. Germline CDR1 is SEHNR and CDR2 is FQNEAQ (reference sequence). V gave up 5 bases and J gave up 7 bases; unmatched junction bases: 9. This CDR3 comprises 15 residues. The CDR3 region is CASSPTGQGAGGYTF. The CDR3 coding sequence is TGTGCCAGCAGCCCGACTGGACAGGGGGCGGGTGGCTACACCTTC.

This clonotype occurred a few times. V usage is TRBV7-9 and J usage is TRBJ2-2, with D perhaps TRBD2 (6 bases). Deletions cut 1 base from V and 3 bases from J, with 15 bases between. There are 17 residues in the CDR3. CDR1 SEHNR and CDR2 FQNEAQ come from the germline V gene (reference sequence). CDR3 region: CASSLGRLGADTGELFF. DNA for the CDR3: TGTGCCAGCAGCTTAGGAAGACTAGGCGCGGACACCGGGGAGCTGTTTTTT. Full variable domain (rest looked up from reference TRBV7-9 and TRBJ2-2): DTGVSQNPRHKITKRGQNVTFRCDPISEHNRLYWYRQTLGQGPEFLTYFQNEAQLEKSRLLSDRFSAERPKGSFSTLEIQRTEQGDSAMYLCASSLGRLGADTGELFFGEGSRLTVL.

This clonotype was seen many times. The chain combines TRBV20-1 with TRBJ2-3, with unresolved D. The CDR3 loop spans 13 amino acids. Trimming pared 4 bases from V and 3 bases from J, leaving 11 bases between. Germline-derived CDR1 and CDR2 are DFQATT and SNEGSKA (reference sequence). The CDR3 here is CSAKRQITDTQYF. CDR3 DNA sequence: TGCAGTGCTAAACGCCAAATAACAGATACGCAGTATTTT.

This clonotype was detected many times. The chain combines TRBV20-1 with TRBJ2-7; 9 nucleotides agree with TRBD2. Losses at the gene ends were 0 bases for V and 2 bases for J; bases not matched to a gene: 8. Germline CDR1 reads DFQATT; CDR2 reads SNEGSKA (reference sequence). The CDR3 is 16 residues long. The CDR3 is CSARDFWTSATYEQYF. Here the CDR3 DNA reads TGCAGTGCTAGAGATTTTTGGACTAGCGCGACCTACGAGCAGTACTTC.

In this sample, this clonotype turned up many times. The chain carries TRBV30 and TRBJ2-1, with TRBD2 as a possible D gene (6 bases). CDR3 length: 14 amino acids. Germline CDR1 GTSNPN, CDR2 SVGIG (reference sequence). V was clipped by 2 bases and J by 5 bases, with 13 bases between them. CDR3 DNA sequence: TGTGCCTGGAGTCCCCGGGACTGGAACAATGAGCAGTTCTTC. Protein: CAWSPRDWNNEQFF.

This clonotype was counted only a few times. The V and J genes are TRBV29-1 and TRBJ1-2; D unresolved. This CDR3 comprises 14 residues. Trimming stripped 4 bases from V and 7 bases from J, with 19 bases between. Germline assignment: CDR1 SQVTM and CDR2 ANQGSEA. The CDR3 DNA sequence: TGCAGCGTTGTTGGTTCAGGTGGGGTTGGTGGCTACACCTTC. It encodes CSVVGSGGVGGYTF.

This clonotype was detected ten times or more. The CDR3 loop is CAISEVLPGGYSPLHF. The CDR3 nucleotides are TGTGCCATCAGTGAAGTCCTCCCGGGGGGTTATTCACCCCTCCACTTT. The V gene is TRBV10-3, the J gene TRBJ1-6; possibly TRBD1 for D (5 bases). The CDR3 has 16 residues. Germline lookup yields CDR1 ENHRY and CDR2 SYGVKD. Trimming cost V 3 bases and J 8 bases, with 17 bases left between them.

This clonotype occurred many times. The chain is built from TRBV6-2 or TRBV6-3 and TRBJ2-7; no firm D call. The CDR3 has 13 residues. Germline lookup yields CDR1 MNHEY and CDR2 SVGEGT. Trimming shortened V by 1 base and J by 3 bases, and 7 bases separated the two germline ends. The CDR3 sequence is CASSYFHGYEQYF. As DNA, the CDR3 is TGTGCCAGCAGTTACTTCCACGGCTACGAGCAGTACTTC.

At least ten counts were recorded for this clonotype. V usage is TRBV20-1 and J usage is TRBJ2-1; D tentatively fits TRBD1 or TRBD2 (5 bases each). The V gene lost 6 bases and the J gene lost 4 bases, with 25 bases spanning the gap. In germline, CDR1 is DFQATT, CDR2 SNEGSKA (reference sequence). CDR3 size: 17 residues. The DNA for the CDR3 is TGCAGTGCGGCGAGTCGGGACCAACTTGGGGCTTACAATGAGCAGTTCTTC. This encodes CSAASRDQLGAYNEQFF.

In this sample, this clonotype turned up a few times. This chain uses TRBV9 with TRBJ2-2; D is possibly TRBD1 or TRBD2 (5 bases each). The V gene's germline CDR1 is SGDLS and CDR2 YYNGEE. The CDR3 is 15 amino acids. Trimming took 4 bases from V and 1 from J, leaving 11 bases between them. The CDR3 here is CASSFGALNTGELFF. The DNA of the CDR3 is TGTGCCAGCAGCTTCGGGGCACTGAACACCGGGGAGCTGTTTTTT.

About this clonotype: This clone may be a read error of a much larger clone one base away. The chain links TRBV6-1 to TRBJ2-2; 7 nucleotides line up with TRBD2. The ends lost 6 bases at V and 6 bases at J; junction bases unmatched: 13. The CDR3 spans 16 residues. Germline CDR1 MNHNS, CDR2 SASEGT. The CDR3: CASRGGHGTSSGELFF. CDR3 DNA: TGTGCCAGCAGGGGAGGGCATGGGACCTCCTCCGGGGAGCTGTTTTTT.

This clonotype was counted ten times or more. V and J are TRBV2 and TRBJ2-7; 12 bases are shared with TRBD1. CDR3 length equals 21 residues. From germline, CDR1 is SNHLY and CDR2 FYNNEI. J lost 0 bases, V lost 0 bases, and 15 bases had no gene match. CDR3 bases: TGTGCCAGCAGTGAAGCCACCCAGAATTGGGACAGGGGGCTCCGCTCCTACGAGCAGTACTTC. It codes for CASSEATQNWDRGLRSYEQYF.

This clonotype was observed a few times. This chain links TRBV19 with TRBJ1-1, with TRBD1 matching 7 bases. Germline lookup yields CDR1 LNHDA and CDR2 SQIVND (reference sequence). This CDR3 has 17 residues. V shed 3 bases and J 4 bases; nucleotides not matched to a gene: 14. The CDR3 here is CASSIHRSKGARTEAFF. CDR3 bases: TGTGCCAGTAGTATCCATCGGAGCAAGGGGGCGCGCACTGAAGCTTTCTTT.

This clonotype has a handful of counts. The chain combines TRBV6-1 with TRBJ1-2; 7 bases fit TRBD1. The CDR3 sequence is 12 residues long. CDR1 and CDR2 (germline): MNHNS, SASEGT. Trimming cost V 6 bases and J 8 bases; bases outside gene matches: 6. CDR3 DNA: TGTGCCAGCAGGGATCAGGGGGAGGGCTACACCTTC. It is translated as CASRDQGEGYTF.

This clonotype has at least ten counts. DNA for the CDR3: TGTGCCAGCACCTTTCTAACGGGGACAGGGAGGGGTGAGCAGTTCTTC. Amino acid sequence: CASTFLTGTGRGEQFF. This rearrangement joins TRBV28 to TRBJ2-1; 9 positions agree with TRBD1. The germline V gene has CDR1 MDHEN and CDR2 SYDVKM. J was trimmed by 9 bases and V by 7 bases; bases with no gene match: 16. This CDR3 spans 16 amino acids.

The sample holds many counts of this clonotype. The rearrangement links TRBV2 to TRBJ1-4, with TRBD1 as a possible D gene (6 bases). The V gene's germline CDR1 is SNHLY and CDR2 FYNNEI. V was shortened by 3 bases and J by 8 bases, with 22 bases between the two germline ends. This CDR3 spans 17 amino acids. In nucleotides, the CDR3 is TGTGCCAGCAGTGACACCCGGACAGCCGGAGCCAAGGAAAAACTGTTTTTT. Its translation: CASSDTRTAGAKEKLFF.

The table lists this clonotype with a few counts. One base away lies a much larger clone, so this may be a sequencing read error. The genes are TRBV27 and TRBJ2-3; 8 bases match TRBD2. The CDR3 consists of 15 residues. From germline, CDR1 is MNHEY and CDR2 SMNVEV (reference sequence). The ends lost 3 bases at V and 4 bases at J; junction bases unmatched: 6. CDR3 in DNA: TGTGCCAGCAGTTTCTTAGCGGGGACCGCAGATACGCAGTATTTT. It is translated as CASSFLAGTADTQYF.

This clonotype was detected a few times. V and J are TRBV2 and TRBJ1-6; 7 bases are a match to TRBD1. The CDR3 has 14 amino acids. In germline, CDR1 is SNHLY, CDR2 FYNNEI. After removal of 3 bases from V and 6 bases from J, the junction contained 2 bases not matched to a gene. Here the CDR3 DNA reads TGTGCCAGCAGTGATAGGGGGCGTAATTCACCCCTCCACTTT. It codes for CASSDRGRNSPLHF.